One and the same sample provided the 24 T cell receptor beta chains below, sequenced in a study of CD8+ T cells in alopecia areata. Separation of pooled cutaneous lymph node cells was by sorting with CD4, CD8alpha, NKG2D, NKG2ACE and other markers. As the sequencing template, cDNA was produced by extracting RNA and reverse transcribing it. Using immunoSEQ multiplex PCR, the repertoire was profiled, and TCRdb retains in-frame clones only, with some absent. Recorded here are more than 250,000 clones, none singletons. The sequencing input was CD4+ T cells sorted from a lymph node. These TCRs come from a C3H/HeJ mouse with alopecia areata. The MHC haplotype of this mouse line is H2-k.

This clone has ten or more counts. The gene names here belong to mouse. The read comes to an end 4 residues before the CDR3 does, leaving the germline J gene to fill in the end. The same CDR3 also results from other DNA sequences found in this sample. The chain carries TRBV17 and TRBJ2-1; TRBD2 matches 8 bases. Germline values: CDR1 MNHDT, CDR2 YYDKIL. Losses at the gene ends were 3 bases for V and 0 bases for J; bases not matched to a gene: 4. This CDR3 has 16 residues. The part of the CDR3 DNA that was read is TGTGCTAGCAGTAGGCTGGGGGGACTTAACTATGCT. Amino acid sequence: CASSRLGGLNYA. The whole CDR3 protein is CASSRLGGLNYAEQFF.

This clone has just a few counts. Gene labels here are mouse ones. The DNA read from the CDR3 is TGTGCCAGCAGAACGACTGGGGGGCCCTCCTAT. Translated, it gives CASRTTGGPSY. The CDR3 as a whole reads CASRTTGGPSYEQYF. The genes are TRBV13-1 and TRBJ2-7; 10 nucleotides match TRBD2. Sequencing ends 4 residues short of the CDR3 end; the germline J gene provides the rest. Trimming cost V 5 bases and J 0 bases; bases outside gene matches: 5. This CDR3 has 15 residues. Germline CDR1 NSHNY, CDR2 SYGAGN.

As concerns this clone: Any gene name here is a mouse gene name. The read ends 4 residues shy of where the CDR3 ends; the end is completed using the germline J gene. V gene TRBV13-3 combines with J gene TRBJ2-5, with 8 bases matching TRBD2. Trimming at V came to 4 bases and at J to 0 bases, leaving 1 base not matched to a gene. The CDR3 contains 14 residues. CDR1 and CDR2 (germline): NNHDY, SYVADS. The CDR3 here is CASSRTGNQDTQYF. The sequenced part of the CDR3 DNA is TGTGCCAGCAGTCGGACTGGGAACCAAGAC.

This clone has more than one count but fewer than ten. Gene names refer to mouse genes. The read comes to an end 4 residues before the CDR3 does, leaving the germline J gene to fill in the end. J is TRBJ2-1 and V is TRBV19; TRBD2 is a possible D gene (7 bases). This CDR3 is built from 14 residues. The germline gives CDR1 FNHDT, CDR2 SITEND (reference sequence). CDR3 protein: CASTIGGRGAEQFF. The sequenced CDR3 bases are TGTGCCAGCACCATCGGGGGGCGCGGGGCT.

In this sample, this clone turned up a few times. Gene labels here are mouse ones. The read falls 4 residues short of the CDR3 end, and the missing part is taken from the germline J gene. The V gene is TRBV31, the J gene TRBJ2-3; 10 bases are shared with TRBD2. This CDR3 region has 16 residues. Germline CDR1 and CDR2: GKSSPN and SITVG. The V segment lost 1 base and the J segment 0 bases; nucleotides outside the gene matches: 4. Here the CDR3 reads CAWSRGLGVSAETLYF. Partial CDR3 DNA: TGTGCCTGGAGTCGAGGACTGGGGGTTAGTGCAGAA.

Only a few counts were recorded for this clone. Germline and genes: mouse. The read gets to within 4 residues of the CDR3 end, and the germline J gene fills in the rest. The J gene is TRBJ2-2, the V gene TRBV13-3; 11 nucleotides match TRBD1. The CDR3 loop spans 16 amino acids. Germline CDR1 is NNHDY and CDR2 is SYVADS. V lost 3 bases to trimming and J lost 2 bases; unmatched junction nucleotides: 3. The chain's CDR3 is CASSGRDRGNTGQLYF. The CDR3 DNA, read in part, is TGTGCCAGCAGTGGCCGGGACAGGGGGAACACCGGG.

This clone was seen many times. Each gene name is a mouse one. The read terminates 4 residues ahead of where the CDR3 ends, so the germline J gene completes it. The J gene is TRBJ2-5, the V gene TRBV17; D perhaps matches TRBD2 (7 bases). Germline V gene lookup returns CDR1 MNHDT and CDR2 YYDKIL. The CDR3 contains 15 residues. CDR3 DNA, as far as it was read: TGTGCTAGCAGTAGATTTGGGGGGCGCAAAGAC. Amino acids: CASSRFGGRKD. The CDR3 reads in full as CASSRFGGRKDTQYF.

As for this clone: The listed genes are named as in mouse. The CDR3 DNA, read in part, is TGTGCCAGCAGCCAGACAGGGTTCTATGCT. Its protein is CASSQTGFYA. The entire CDR3 sequence reads CASSQTGFYAEQFF. The gene calls are TRBV5 and TRBJ2-1; 7 nucleotides align to TRBD1. The CDR3 extends 4 residues past the end of the read, so its final part is completed from the germline J gene. Germline values: CDR1 LGHNA, CDR2 YNLKQL (reference sequence). Trimming removed 3 bases from V and 3 bases from J; junction bases left unmatched: 2. The CDR3 sequence is 14 residues long.

The sample holds a few counts of this clone. Mouse gene names and germline throughout. Sequencing ends 3 residues short of the CDR3 end; the germline J gene provides the rest. The same CDR3 can be traced to other DNA sequences in this sample. The chain joins TRBV13-1 to TRBJ1-6; the match to TRBD1 covers 7 bases. TRBJ1-6 is given ORF status, its function remaining uncertain. V was pared by 0 bases and J by 7 bases, with 4 bases of the junction left unmatched. The CDR3 is made up of 15 amino acids. CDR1 is NSHNY, CDR2 SYGAGN, per germline. The part of the CDR3 DNA that was read is TGTGCCAGCAGTGATGAGGGGGCGGGAAATTCGCCC. Encoded protein: CASSDEGAGNSP. The whole CDR3 sequence is CASSDEGAGNSPLYF.

To note about this clone: These gene names are mouse names. The read gets to within 4 residues of the CDR3 end, and the germline J gene fills in the rest. The V and J genes are TRBV13-1 and TRBJ1-2; TRBD1 aligns across 7 bases. The CDR3 is 15 amino acids. The V and J ends lost 0 bases and 3 bases, in that order; junction bases with no gene match: 5. Germline CDR1 and CDR2: NSHNY and SYGAGN. CDR3 DNA, as far as it was read: TGTGCCAGCAGTGATGCCTCACAGGGGCACTCC. This codes for CASSDASQGHS. The whole CDR3 sequence reads CASSDASQGHSDYTF.

As to this clone: The germline and genes are mouse ones. The read ends 4 residues early relative to the CDR3; the germline J gene fills the gap. The V call is TRBV17, the J call TRBJ2-1; 12 nucleotides match TRBD2. CDR3 size: 16 residues. Germline V gives CDR1 MNHDT, CDR2 YYDKIL. J was trimmed by 3 bases and V by 5 bases; bases with no gene match: 5. The CDR3 protein is CASSAGTGGLYAEQFF. The sequenced CDR3 bases are TGTGCTAGCAGTGCCGGGACTGGGGGGCTCTATGCT.

This clone was counted between two and nine times. Gene names refer to mouse genes. The read halts 4 residues ahead of the CDR3 end, with the missing end drawn from the germline J gene. Other nucleotide sequences in the sample specify the same CDR3. The chain carries TRBV19 and TRBJ2-3, with unresolved D. Trimming pared 1 base from V and 0 bases from J, leaving 6 bases between. This CDR3 has 14 amino acids. Germline V gives CDR1 FNHDT, CDR2 SITEND (reference sequence). The CDR3 bases that were read are TGTGCCAGCAGTATACACAGTAGTGCAGAA. Residues: CASSIHSSAE. In full, the CDR3 reads CASSIHSSAETLYF.

With respect to this clone: Gene labels here are mouse ones. The read is 4 residues too short to cover the CDR3 end, so that end is filled in from the germline J gene. The chain combines TRBV19 with TRBJ2-2; D perhaps matches TRBD1 (5 bases). This CDR3 contains 15 residues. CDR1 is FNHDT and CDR2 is SITEND in the germline V gene (reference sequence). Between the trimmed V and J ends, which lost 1 base and 4 bases, there was a span of 11 bases. This CDR3 is CASSIRRAGTGQLYF. The part of the CDR3 DNA that was read is TGTGCCAGCAGTATACGCAGGGCGGGCACCGGG.

This clone has just a few counts. Gene and germline names: mouse. Read coverage stops 4 residues before the CDR3 terminus; the germline J gene supplies the remainder. Different DNA sequences within this sample yield the same CDR3. V gene TRBV14 combines with J gene TRBJ2-2; weak D call: TRBD1 (6 bases). Germline-derived CDR1 and CDR2 are SGHDT and FRDEAV. The CDR3 covers 15 residues. The V end lost 2 bases, the J end lost 0 bases, and 8 bases lay between the germline ends. The CDR3 loop reads CASSFGTTNTGQLYF. The sequenced CDR3 bases are TGTGCCAGCAGTTTTGGGACAACAAACACCGGG.

In regard to this clone: Gene names follow the mouse nomenclature. The sequenced fragment ends 4 residues before the CDR3 boundary, so the rest is inferred from the germline J gene. The chain joins TRBV13-2 to TRBJ2-1; weak D call: TRBD2 (5 bases). This CDR3 has 14 amino acids. Germline V lookup: CDR1 NNHNN, CDR2 SYGAGS (reference sequence). CDR3 in amino acids: CASGVGWIGAEQFF. Partial CDR3 DNA: TGTGCCAGCGGGGTGGGGTGGATTGGCGCT.

As for this clone: Any gene name here is a mouse gene name. The CDR3 end is not reached by the read, which stops 4 residues before it; the germline J gene fills it in. The sample carries other DNA sequences with the same CDR3. The rearrangement links TRBV13-3 to TRBJ2-7, with D perhaps TRBD1 (6 bases). Germline loops: CDR1 NNHDY, CDR2 SYVADS. The CDR3 has 11 amino acids. The CDR3 sequence is CASRGQYEQYF. CDR3 DNA (partial): TGTGCCAGCAGGGGACAATAT.

As to this clone: All gene names here are mouse names. CDR3 DNA (partial): TGCACCTGCAGCCCAGGGGGGAGTCAAAAC. Encoded protein: CTCSPGGSQN. Given in full, the CDR3 is CTCSPGGSQNTLYF. This chain uses TRBV1 with TRBJ2-4; D might be TRBD1 (7 bases). The read finishes 4 residues shy of the CDR3 end, and the germline J gene is used to complete it. V lost 6 bases to trimming and J lost 0 bases, with 10 bases between them. The CDR3 has 14 residues. Germline assignment: CDR1 NSQYPW and CDR2 LRSPGD (reference sequence).

This clone was seen only a few times. Genes here carry mouse names. The missing CDR3 end, 4 residues past where the read stops, is filled in from the germline J gene. The same CDR3 also results from other DNA sequences found in this sample. The chain combines TRBV5 with TRBJ2-5; possibly TRBD1 or TRBD2 for D (5 bases each). Trimming took 3 bases from V and 2 from J, leaving 6 bases between them. The CDR3 covers 13 residues. CDR1 and CDR2 from the germline V gene are LGHNA and YNLKQL (reference sequence). CDR3 DNA (partial): TGTGCCAGCAGCCAGGGGCTCCAAGAC. It specifies CASSQGLQD. The whole CDR3 sequence is CASSQGLQDTQYF.

Turning to this clone: The gene symbols are mouse symbols. Read data end 4 residues before the CDR3 end; the end is taken from the germline J gene. The chain employs TRBV13-1 and TRBJ2-7, with 8 bases fitting TRBD2. The CDR3 totals 14 residues. Germline values: CDR1 NSHNY, CDR2 SYGAGN. The CDR3 DNA, read in part, is TGTGCCAGCAGTGAGGACTGGGAGAAGTAT. The encoded protein is CASSEDWEKY. The full CDR3 protein reads CASSEDWEKYEQYF.

This clone was seen a handful of times. Gene and germline names: mouse. The observed sequence ends 4 residues before the CDR3 terminus, with the missing tail filled in from the germline J gene. This chain uses TRBV13-1 with TRBJ2-7; the match to TRBD2 covers 9 bases. The germline V gene has CDR1 NSHNY and CDR2 SYGAGN. The ends lost 2 bases at V and 0 bases at J; junction bases unmatched: 3. The CDR3 covers 15 residues. CDR3 loop: CASSDRDWASYEQYF. Partial CDR3 DNA: TGTGCCAGCAGTGACAGGGACTGGGCCTCCTAT.

This clone has more than one count but fewer than ten. Mouse gene names apply. The read comes to an end 4 residues before the CDR3 does, leaving the germline J gene to fill in the end. The chain couples TRBV19 to TRBJ1-1; D gene unclear. This CDR3 is built from 12 residues. Germline V gene data show CDR1 as FNHDT and CDR2 as SITEND (reference sequence). Trimming took off 4 bases at V and 4 bases at J, with 8 bases between the two ends. CDR3 amino acids: CASSPFLTEVFF. The covered CDR3 bases are TGTGCCAGCAGTCCCTTCCTCACA.

This clone was seen more than once but under ten times. Mouse names are used for the genes. The read is 4 residues too short to cover the CDR3 end, so that end is filled in from the germline J gene. This chain uses TRBV1 with TRBJ2-1; 9 bases agree with TRBD1. Trimming cost V 1 base and J 2 bases; bases outside gene matches: 3. Germline assignment: CDR1 NSQYPW and CDR2 LRSPGD (reference sequence). This CDR3 is built from 16 residues. The CDR3 bases that were read are TGCACCTGCAGTGCAGGGGGGGACAGGGACTATGCT. Translation: CTCSAGGDRDYA. The whole CDR3 reads CTCSAGGDRDYAEQFF.

This clone was recorded a few times. Gene names are mouse gene names. The read is 4 residues too short to cover the CDR3 end, so that end is filled in from the germline J gene. Within the sample, other DNA sequences also encode this same CDR3. The chain is built from TRBV12-1 and TRBJ1-2; D gene unclear. The CDR3 extends over 13 amino acids. The germline V gene encodes CDR1 SGHSN and CDR2 HYEKVE. The ends were cut back, 2 bases at V and 0 bases at J, with 6 bases in the middle. The CDR3 reads CASSPGPNSDYTF. The sequenced part of the CDR3 DNA is TGTGCCAGCTCTCCAGGCCCAAACTCC.

As for this clone: Mouse gene names and germline throughout. The read halts 4 residues ahead of the CDR3 end, with the missing end drawn from the germline J gene. V gene TRBV29 combines with J gene TRBJ2-3; 7 bases line up with TRBD1. This CDR3 spans 14 amino acids. Germline loops: CDR1 MSHET, CDR2 SYDVDS. J lost 1 base, V lost 7 bases, and 5 bases had no gene match. CDR3 residues: CASIPGQRAETLYF. The part of the CDR3 DNA that was read is TGTGCTAGCATCCCGGGACAGCGTGCAGAA.